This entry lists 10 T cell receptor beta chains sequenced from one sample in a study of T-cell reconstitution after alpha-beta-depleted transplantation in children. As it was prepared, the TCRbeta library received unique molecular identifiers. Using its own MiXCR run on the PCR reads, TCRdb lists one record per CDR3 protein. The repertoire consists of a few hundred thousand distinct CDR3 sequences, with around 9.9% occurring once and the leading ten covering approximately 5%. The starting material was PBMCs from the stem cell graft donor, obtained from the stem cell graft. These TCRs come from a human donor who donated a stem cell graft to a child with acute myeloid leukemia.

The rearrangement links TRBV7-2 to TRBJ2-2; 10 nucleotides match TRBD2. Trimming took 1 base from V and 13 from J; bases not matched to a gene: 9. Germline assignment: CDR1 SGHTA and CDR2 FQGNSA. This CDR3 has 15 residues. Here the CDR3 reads CASSLGVTSGKGLFF. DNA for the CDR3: TGTGCCAGCAGCTTAGGGGTTACTAGCGGGAAGGGGCTGTTTTTT.

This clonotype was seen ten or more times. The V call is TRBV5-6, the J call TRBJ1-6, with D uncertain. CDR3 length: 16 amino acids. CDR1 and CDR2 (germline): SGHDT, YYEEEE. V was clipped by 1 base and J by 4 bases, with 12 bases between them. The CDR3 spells CASSLWRRGYNSPLHF. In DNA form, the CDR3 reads TGTGCCAGCAGCTTGTGGAGGAGAGGGTATAATTCACCCCTCCACTTT. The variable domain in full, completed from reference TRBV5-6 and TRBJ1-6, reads DAGVTQSPTHLIKTRGQQVTLRCSPKSGHDTVSWYQQALGQGPQFIFQYYEEEERQRGNFPDRFSGHQFPNYSSELNVNALLLGDSALYLCASSLWRRGYNSPLHFGNGTRLTVT.

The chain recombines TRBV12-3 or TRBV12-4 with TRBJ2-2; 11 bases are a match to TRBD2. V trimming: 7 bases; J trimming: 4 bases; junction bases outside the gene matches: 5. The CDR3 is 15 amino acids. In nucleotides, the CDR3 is TGTGCCAGCAATTCCGGGACTAGCGGCACCGGGGAGCTGTTTTTT. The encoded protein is CASNSGTSGTGELFF.

The CDR3 nucleotides are TGCGCCAGCAGCCTGGCGGGTTGGGGCAATCAGCCCCAGCATTTT. Translating it yields CASSLAGWGNQPQHF. The rearrangement links TRBV4-1 to TRBJ1-5; D is unclear. The CDR3 spans 15 residues. Trimming stripped 4 bases from V and 2 bases from J, with 12 bases between. Germline V gives CDR1 MGHRA, CDR2 YSYEKL.

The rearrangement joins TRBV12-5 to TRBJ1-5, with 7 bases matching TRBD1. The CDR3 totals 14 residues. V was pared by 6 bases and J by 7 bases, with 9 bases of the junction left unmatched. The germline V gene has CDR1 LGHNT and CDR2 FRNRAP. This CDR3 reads CASGSTGSEQPQHF. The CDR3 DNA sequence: TGTGCTAGTGGCTCGACAGGGTCGGAACAGCCCCAGCATTTT.

DNA of the CDR3: TGTGCCAGCAGCTTCCCCGGGTTGGCTGAAGCTTTCTTT. This gives the protein CASSFPGLAEAFF. V gene TRBV7-6 combines with J gene TRBJ1-1, with D uncertain. Deletions cut 3 bases from V and 6 bases from J, with 11 bases between. CDR1 is SGHVS, CDR2 FNYEAQ, per germline. This CDR3 contains 13 residues.

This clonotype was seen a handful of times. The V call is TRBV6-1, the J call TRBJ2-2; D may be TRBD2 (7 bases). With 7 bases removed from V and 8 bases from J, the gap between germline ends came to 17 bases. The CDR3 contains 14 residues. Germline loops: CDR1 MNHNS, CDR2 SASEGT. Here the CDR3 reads CASNNIGGAGELFF. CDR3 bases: TGTGCCAGCAACAACATAGGGGGGGCAGGGGAGCTGTTTTTT.

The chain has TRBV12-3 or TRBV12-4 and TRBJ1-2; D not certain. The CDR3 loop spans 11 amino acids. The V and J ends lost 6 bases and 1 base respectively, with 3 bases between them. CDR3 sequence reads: CASRRNYGYTF. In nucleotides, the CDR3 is TGTGCCAGCAGACGTAACTATGGCTACACCTTC.

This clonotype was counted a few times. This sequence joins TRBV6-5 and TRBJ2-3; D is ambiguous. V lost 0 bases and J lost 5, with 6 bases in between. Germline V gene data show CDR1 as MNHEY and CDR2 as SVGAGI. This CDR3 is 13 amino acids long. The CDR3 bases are TGTGCCAGCAGTTACTCTCCAGGAGATACGCAGTATTTT. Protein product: CASSYSPGDTQYF.

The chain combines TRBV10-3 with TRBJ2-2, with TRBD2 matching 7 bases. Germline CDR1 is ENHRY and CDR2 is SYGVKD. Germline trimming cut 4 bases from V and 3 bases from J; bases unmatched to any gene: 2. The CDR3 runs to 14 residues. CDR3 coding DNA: TGTGCCATCAGTGTTCGGGGGGACACCGGGGAGCTGTTTTTT. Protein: CAISVRGDTGELFF.